What follows are 14 T cell receptor beta chains derived from one specimen sequenced in a study of shared clonotypes between healthy human individuals. Data came from immunoSEQ multiplex PCR; TCRdb stores just in-frame clones and leaves some out. This table holds about 1.1 million clones, 75% to 85% found once. The sample was memory CD4+ T cells from PBMCs. Subset in this sample: CD45RA-negative fraction. These receptors all stem from a man between 18 and 35 years old in good health. Some clones in this sample may be carry-over from other donors' samples.

About this clone itself: Other DNA sequences in this sample translate to the same CDR3. This chain uses TRBV5-1 with TRBJ2-7; 13 positions match TRBD2. CDR3 length: 15 amino acids. The germline V gene has CDR1 SGHRS and CDR2 YFSETQ. V was pared by 5 bases and J by 3 bases, with 5 bases of the junction left unmatched. The CDR3 region is CASSLRTSGSYEQYF. The CDR3 coding sequence is TGCGCCAGCAGTCTCCGGACTAGCGGGAGCTACGAGCAGTACTTC.

The J gene is TRBJ2-5, the V gene TRBV7-2; TRBD1 aligns across 8 bases. V was pared by 8 bases and J by 4 bases, with 12 bases of the junction left unmatched. The germline gives CDR1 SGHTA, CDR2 FQGNSA. The CDR3 has 15 residues. The CDR3 DNA reads as TGTGCCAGCTCCTGGGGGCAGGGGGCAAGAGAGACCCAGTACTTC. It is translated as CASSWGQGARETQYF. The full variable domain, completed using reference TRBV7-2 and TRBJ2-5, is GAGVSQSPSNKVTEKGKDVELRCDPISGHTALYWYRQSLGQGLEFLIYFQGNSAPDKSGLPSDRFSAERTGGSVSTLTIQRTQQEDSAVYLCASSWGQGARETQYFGPGTRLLVL.

This chain uses TRBV15 with TRBJ1-4; tentative D call: TRBD1 (5 bases). CDR3 length: 13 residues. Trimming took off 5 bases at V and 7 bases at J, with 11 bases between the two ends. Germline CDR1 reads LNHNV; CDR2 reads YYDKDF (reference sequence). CDR3 nucleotides: TGTGCCACCAGCCCGGGGGGAAGTGAAAAACTGTTTTTT. Its translation is CATSPGGSEKLFF.

The V gene is TRBV9, the J gene TRBJ1-6; TRBD1 matches at 8 bases. Germline V gene sequence: CDR1 SGDLS, CDR2 YYNGEE. The V and J ends lost 2 bases and 5 bases, in that order; junction bases with no gene match: 12. The CDR3 sequence is 18 residues long. CDR3 sequence: CASSVSRQGIGNNSPLHF. CDR3 bases: TGTGCCAGCAGCGTCTCCAGACAGGGGATCGGTAATAATTCACCCCTCCACTTT.

This clone was recorded at least ten times. The CDR3 is CASSPRGQGDAGELFF. CDR3 coding DNA: TGTGCCAGCAGTCCCCGGGGCCAAGGGGACGCCGGGGAGCTGTTTTTT. The chain combines TRBV11-3 with TRBJ2-2; perhaps D is TRBD1 or TRBD2 (5 bases each). From germline, CDR1 is SGHNT and CDR2 YENEEA. The V and J ends lost 6 bases and 6 bases respectively, with 20 bases between them. The CDR3 has 16 residues. Looking up the rest from reference TRBV11-3 and TRBJ2-2 gives the full variable domain: EAGVVQSPRYKIIEKKQPVAFWCNPISGHNTLYWYLQNLGQGPELLIRYENEEAVDDSQLPKDRFSAERLKGVDSTLKIQPAELGDSAVYLCASSPRGQGDAGELFFGEGSRLTVL.

This chain joins TRBV5-1 and TRBJ2-3; possibly TRBD1 for D (6 bases). This CDR3 has 15 amino acids. The ends were cut back, 6 bases at V and 0 bases at J, with 14 bases in the middle. Germline V gene data show CDR1 as SGHRS and CDR2 as YFSETQ. CDR3 in amino acids: CASTRTVTSTDTQYF. The CDR3 DNA sequence: TGCGCCAGCACCAGGACAGTAACCAGCACAGATACGCAGTATTTT.

The chain carries TRBV9 and TRBJ2-5, with D unresolved. This CDR3 is built from 13 residues. The V end was cut by 4 bases, the J end by 4 bases, with 11 bases between. The germline V gene has CDR1 SGDLS and CDR2 YYNGEE. CDR3 in amino acids: CASSYSPRETQYF. CDR3 nucleotides: TGTGCCAGCAGCTACAGCCCAAGAGAGACCCAGTACTTC. Complete variable domain (other parts from reference TRBV9 and TRBJ2-5): DSGVTQTPKHLITATGQRVTLRCSPRSGDLSVYWYQQSLDQGLQFLIQYYNGEERAKGNILERFSAQQFPDLHSELNLSSLELGDSALYFCASSYSPRETQYFGPGTRLLVL.

The chain recombines TRBV6-5 with TRBJ2-2; TRBD1 matches at 8 bases. V gave up 2 bases and J gave up 8 bases; unmatched junction bases: 7. Germline lookup yields CDR1 MNHEY and CDR2 SVGAGI. This CDR3 is built from 15 residues. Here the CDR3 DNA reads TGTGCCAGCAGTTACAGAGGGACAGGCGCGGGGGAGCTGTTTTTT. This codes for CASSYRGTGAGELFF.

This sequence joins TRBV27 and TRBJ2-2; a weak D match, TRBD1 (6 bases). The CDR3 totals 16 residues. V lost 2 bases, J lost 0 bases, and 10 bases lay in between. Germline V gene lookup returns CDR1 MNHEY and CDR2 SMNVEV (reference sequence). The CDR3 nucleotides are TGTGCCAGCAGTTTAGACAGGACCCCGAACACCGGGGAGCTGTTTTTT. Amino acids: CASSLDRTPNTGELFF.

Details on this clone: Other DNA sequences within the sample encode an identical CDR3. The chain couples TRBV5-6 to TRBJ2-1; D is ambiguous. The V end lost 1 base, the J end lost 7 bases, and 3 bases lay between the germline ends. CDR1 SGHDT and CDR2 YYEEEE come from the germline V gene. There are 11 residues in the CDR3. In DNA, the CDR3 is TGTGCCAGCAGCTTGAGTAATGAGCAGTTCTTC. Translating gives CASSLSNEQFF.

A remark on this clone: Just one base apart from a much larger clone, this may be a read error. Other DNA variants within this sample encode the same CDR3. The chain uses TRBV5-1 and TRBJ2-7; 11 nucleotides match TRBD2. This CDR3 is 15 amino acids long. From germline, CDR1 is SGHRS and CDR2 YFSETQ. Trimming took 0 bases from V and 7 from J; bases not matched to a gene: 6. The CDR3 DNA reads as TGCGCCAGCAGCTTGGGACTAGCGGGACTACCTGAGCAGTACTTC. Amino acid sequence: CASSLGLAGLPEQYF.

On this clone itself: Other DNA sequences in the same sample also yield this CDR3. This sequence joins TRBV20-1 and TRBJ2-7; possibly TRBD1 for D (5 bases). Germline V CDR1 and CDR2: DFQATT, SNEGSKA (reference sequence). The CDR3 loop spans 11 amino acids. V was clipped by 6 bases and J by 3 bases, with 9 bases between them. In nucleotides, the CDR3 is TGCAGTGCCAGGACATTCTACGAGCAGTACTTC. It encodes CSARTFYEQYF.

This clone was observed a few times. The rearrangement joins TRBV27 to TRBJ1-2; no firm D call. Germline CDR1 and CDR2: MNHEY and SMNVEV (reference sequence). The CDR3 runs 14 residues. The V end was cut by 4 bases, the J end by 0 bases, with 9 bases between. The CDR3 DNA follows: TGTGCCAGCAGTTCGTCAACAGCTAACTATGGCTACACCTTC. This gives the protein CASSSSTANYGYTF.

This sequence joins TRBV6-5 and TRBJ1-2; D is unresolved. The CDR3 is made up of 12 amino acids. Germline V gene lookup returns CDR1 MNHEY and CDR2 SVGAGI. The V and J ends lost 6 bases and 1 base respectively, with 6 bases between them. Written as DNA, the CDR3 is TGTGCCAGCAGCCGACTTAACTATGGCTACACCTTC. It is translated as CASSRLNYGYTF.